This entry is about one T cell receptor beta chain. The target antigen is unknown. The assay was immunoSEQ multiplex PCR, and TCRdb's table has in-frame clones only and misses some. Of about 140,000 clones in the sample, around 90% were seen once. The entry originates in a study of T cell responses to AZD1222 COVID-19 vaccine. Study conclusions and caveats: Nearly half of the spike-specific TCRs reportedly recognize variant regions that carry no mutations. Breadth and depth of Spike-specific TCRs rose after two AZD1222 doses. Spike regions recognized by vaccine-associated CD4 TCRs spanned the protein, led by 160-218 and 743-854. It was only a handful of AZD1222 recipients who were seropositive at baseline.

This sequence originates from an adult in good health. Specimen: peripheral blood, collected on day 0 of AZD1222 vaccination.

This chain's CDR3 is CASSRGDRHYEQYF. The DNA of the CDR3 is TGTGCCAGCAGCCGAGGGGACAGACACTACGAGCAGTACTTC. J is TRBJ2-7 and V is TRBV5-5, with 7 bases fitting TRBD1. Germline CDR1 reads SGHKS; CDR2 reads YYEKEE (reference sequence). Trimming took 4 bases from V and 3 from J; bases not matched to a gene: 7. The CDR3 length is 14 residues.